This TCR beta chain was found in a study of OX40 agonist ivuxolimab in advanced cancers. For the study in its entirety: The costimulatory receptor OX40 (CD134) was targeted by ivuxolimab, a fully human IgG2 agonistic monoclonal antibody. Intravenous ivuxolimab was administered to patients every 2 weeks at six dose levels: 0.01, 0.1, 0.3, 1.5, 3 and 10 mg/kg. Prior anti-PD-1, anti-PD-L1 or anti-CTLA-4 therapy was permitted, and checkpoint inhibitors had been received by around 40% of dose-escalation patients. Partial responses occurred in three dose-escalation patients: two with cutaneous melanoma and one with hepatocellular carcinoma. The paper covers the monotherapy dose-escalation part of the phase I ivuxolimab trial, which included N ≈ 54 patients. Of the approximately 54 patients in dose escalation, 19 had hepatocellular carcinoma, around 15 had melanoma, 9 had renal cell carcinoma and 9 had head and neck cancer. Peripheral TCRbeta sequencing was intended to test whether TCR sequence diversity was altered and clonal T-cell expansion was caused by ivuxolimab. A male proportion of roughly 85% and a mean age of approximately 62 years, ranging from 23 to 79, were recorded for the dose-escalation cohort.

Comment on this clone: The antigen it recognizes is unknown. A far larger clone is one base from this, pointing to a likely read error.

To sequence the TCRbeta CDR3 region, genomic DNA was isolated from the sorted cells. The immunoSEQ Assay was used for sequencing of TCRbeta CDR3 regions. This is the immuneACCESS table as TCRdb keeps it, with only in-frame sequences that have V and J called. A part of the clones is gone; compared with another copy, unresolved V genes explain less than half, and the rest is unexplained. The sample has some 52,000 clones on record, 94% of them singletons. The top ten clones comprise roughly an eighth of the sample. The trial excluded patients who had a history of autoimmune disease or were on systemic immunosuppression. In every dose cohort, peripheral blood was drawn for TCR sequencing at baseline, cycle 4 day 1, and cycle 7 day 1. The samples were drawn from a first-in-human, open-label, multicenter phase I dose-escalation trial of ivuxolimab. Adults with locally advanced or metastatic melanoma, renal cell carcinoma, hepatocellular carcinoma or head and neck squamous cell carcinoma were enrolled in the trial. Before TCR sequencing, CD4+ T cells and CD8+ T cells from peripheral blood were sorted into separate populations.

General conclusions and limits of the study: After ivuxolimab, expanded clones were on average more numerous among CD8+ T cells than among CD4+ T cells. At doses from 0.1 to 3.0 mg/kg, clonal expansion was seen in both CD4+ and CD8+ blood T cells between baseline and week 6. Low levels of normalized T-cell clonal expansion were also seen in some patients who did not respond. The antigen specificity of the clonally expanded peripheral T cells was not determined. In the 0.1-3.0 mg/kg groups, partial responders had among the lowest normalized peripheral clonal expansion, particularly in CD8+ T cells.

From the germline V gene (reference sequence), CDR1 is SGHAT and CDR2 is FQDESV. From its cysteine to its phenylalanine, the CDR3 spans 13 amino acids. The sequence is cut down to CDR3 DNA, 39 bases in frame from base 1. Deletion took 0 bases off V and 1 base off J, with a span of 4 bases between the germline ends. Source: CD4+ or CD8+ T cells sorted from blood, taken in a trial of the OX40 agonist ivuxolimab. This receptor was obtained from an adult with an advanced solid tumor such as melanoma, head and neck, liver or kidney cancer. The receptor chain draws on TRBV11-1 and TRBJ2-7, with the D gene too uncertain to name. DNA sequence: TGTGCCAGCAGCTTAGCCCAATCCTACGAGCAGTACTTC. Its protein product is CASSLAQSYEQYF.